This TCR beta chain was captured by sequencing in a study of beta chain features in type 1 diabetes. Donors contributed one heparinised blood draw apiece, averaging about 110 mL. What was sequenced were expressed TCRB transcripts, since all of the isolated RNA had been reverse transcribed. Produced via immunoSEQ multiplex PCR; TCRdb's table is partial and in-frame only. In the table there are about 710,000 clones, over 11% of which are singletons. General study points: Any role of HLA type in TCRB rearrangement remained unresolved here. Fewer junction insertions and more nucleotide deletions appeared in type 1 diabetes patients. Moderate yet significant TCRB CDR3 shortening was seen in Type 1 diabetes patients in all four CD4+ subsets.

The CDR3 loop spans 14 amino acids. From germline, CDR1 is SGDLS and CDR2 YYNGEE. Trimming cost V 0 bases and J 7 bases, with 11 bases left between them. This clone was observed a few times. Its antigen is still unknown. The TCR was taken from a young man with type 1 diabetes. Material: naive CD4+ T cells from blood. The chain is built from TRBV9 and TRBJ2-1, with a possible D match to TRBD2 (5 bases). Written as DNA, the CDR3 is TGTGCCAGCAGCGTAGAGGGTCTAGCAAATGAGCAGTTCTTC. This gives the protein CASSVEGLANEQFF.